Below are 28 T cell receptor beta chains sequenced from a single sample in a study of shared T cell receptors in the human thymus. The assay was immunoSEQ multiplex PCR, and TCRdb's table has in-frame clones only and misses some. This sample carries some 700,000 clones, 70% to 90% of them seen once, and the ten largest clones take 0.0095% to 0.013%. These sequences were also reported in another study, on human thymus T cells.

Sequencing was done on a sample of thymocytes. The receptors derive from a girl in the first two years of life with a congenital heart defect.

The chain links TRBV28 to TRBJ1-1; possible D gene TRBD1, 5 bases. This CDR3 has 16 residues. Germline values: CDR1 MDHEN, CDR2 SYDVKM. V was trimmed by 5 bases and J by 0 bases, leaving 16 bases between them. The CDR3 region has the DNA TGTGCCAGCAGTACCGGGGGAGGGCCCATGAACACTGAAGCTTTCTTT. Amino acids: CASSTGGGPMNTEAFF. The whole variable domain, remainder taken from reference TRBV28 and TRBJ1-1, is DVKVTQSSRYLVKRTGEKVFLECVQDMDHENMFWYRQDPGLGLRLIYFSYDVKMKEKGDIPEGYSVSREKKERFSLILESASTNQTSMYLCASSTGGGPMNTEAFFGQGTRLTVV.

The rearrangement joins TRBV27 to TRBJ1-6; D unresolved. This CDR3 has 12 amino acids. In germline, CDR1 is MNHEY, CDR2 SMNVEV (reference sequence). Trimming left V 3 bases short and J 9 bases short, with 6 bases between. The DNA for the CDR3 is TGTGCCAGCAGTTTGGGGAGTTCACCCCTCCACTTT. Translated: CASSLGSSPLHF.

The chain links TRBV4-1 to TRBJ2-1; 8 bases line up with TRBD2. Germline CDR1 reads MGHRA; CDR2 reads YSYEKL. Trimming removed 3 bases from V and 7 bases from J; junction bases left unmatched: 11. This CDR3 has 16 residues. For the CDR3, the DNA is TGCGCCAGCAGCCAGGTCTTCGGGGGGGCCTCAAATGAGCAGTTCTTC. It specifies CASSQVFGGASNEQFF.

The chain uses TRBV7-9 and TRBJ1-6, with D possibly being TRBD1 (5 bases). Germline lookup yields CDR1 SEHNR and CDR2 FQNEAQ (reference sequence). V was cut by 4 bases and J by 5 bases, with 18 bases left in between. The CDR3 runs to 17 residues. CDR3 bases: TGTGCCAGCAGCTCCTCAAGGGGAACGGACGATAATTCACCCCTCCACTTT. It translates to CASSSSRGTDDNSPLHF.

The J gene is TRBJ1-1, the V gene TRBV7-2, with D tentatively TRBD1 (6 bases). CDR1 is SGHTA, CDR2 FQGNSA, per germline. Trimming took off 5 bases at V and 1 base at J, with 14 bases between the two ends. This CDR3 region has 15 residues. Here the CDR3 DNA reads TGTGCCAGCAGCCCACGACAGGACGGGAACACTGAAGCTTTCTTT. Translating it yields CASSPRQDGNTEAFF.

This CDR3 reads CASKPWGGGDTDTQYF. The CDR3 bases are TGTGCCAGTAAACCGTGGGGGGGCGGGGACACAGATACGCAGTATTTT. The V and J genes are TRBV28 and TRBJ2-3, with D perhaps TRBD2 (7 bases). Deletions cut 9 bases from V and 2 bases from J, with 21 bases between. Per germline, CDR1 MDHEN and CDR2 SYDVKM. The CDR3 loop spans 16 amino acids.

The chain joins TRBV6-5 to TRBJ2-2; TRBD1 agrees at 10 bases. In germline, CDR1 is MNHEY, CDR2 SVGAGI. The trim removed 6 bases at V and 4 bases at J, leaving 2 bases unmatched. The CDR3 has 14 residues. The CDR3 sequence: CASSRTGGTGELFF. In nucleotides, the CDR3 is TGTGCCAGCAGCCGGACAGGGGGCACCGGGGAGCTGTTTTTT.

CDR3 sequence: CASSEALGLAGGPYEQYF. CDR3 sequence (DNA): TGTGCCAGCAGTGAAGCCTTGGGACTAGCGGGGGGGCCCTACGAGCAGTACTTC. This sequence joins TRBV6-1 and TRBJ2-7; 16 positions match TRBD2. The CDR3 contains 18 residues. Germline V lookup: CDR1 MNHNS, CDR2 SASEGT. The ends lost 0 bases at V and 2 bases at J; junction bases unmatched: 4.

The chain is built from TRBV7-9 and TRBJ2-2; 8 bases are shared with TRBD1. Per germline, CDR1 SEHNR and CDR2 FQNEAQ (reference sequence). V was clipped by 4 bases and J by 0 bases; unmatched bases: 4. This CDR3 has 16 residues. CDR3 amino acids: CASSSWDRPNTGELFF. CDR3 bases: TGTGCCAGCAGCTCTTGGGACAGGCCGAACACCGGGGAGCTGTTTTTT.

The chain combines TRBV11-2 with TRBJ1-1; D unclear. The germline gives CDR1 SGHAT, CDR2 FQNNGV. The CDR3 totals 15 residues. V lost 3 bases, J lost 6 bases, and 17 bases lay in between. The CDR3, as DNA: TGTGCCAGCAGCTTTAGGGCTCCCGGGGATCCTGAAGCTTTCTTT. Translated, it gives CASSFRAPGDPEAFF.

V usage is TRBV7-2 and J usage is TRBJ1-2; 9 nucleotides align to TRBD1. Germline V gene lookup returns CDR1 SGHTA and CDR2 FQGNSA. The ends lost 5 bases at V and 7 bases at J; junction bases unmatched: 17. This CDR3 region has 17 residues. CDR3 region: CASSHPGGTGTSVGYTF. DNA of the CDR3: TGTGCCAGCAGCCATCCCGGCGGGACAGGGACCTCGGTTGGCTACACCTTC.

The chain employs TRBV4-3 and TRBJ2-7, with D possibly being TRBD1 (5 bases). This CDR3 has 14 residues. V lost 1 base to trimming and J lost 1 base, with 8 bases between them. Germline V CDR1 and CDR2: LGHNA, YSLEER. The CDR3 bases are TGCGCCAGCAGCCAAGGCCAGGGATCCTACGAGCAGTACTTC. It codes for CASSQGQGSYEQYF.

Notes on this clone: Other DNA sequences in this specimen translate into the identical CDR3. The chain employs TRBV5-6 and TRBJ1-6; D possibly corresponds to TRBD1 (5 bases). The germline V gene encodes CDR1 SGHDT and CDR2 YYEEEE. V lost 0 bases, J lost 6 bases, and 7 bases lay in between. The CDR3 totals 14 residues. Written as DNA, the CDR3 is TGTGCCAGCAGCTTGGGCCAGGGTAATTCACCCCTCCACTTT. It yields the protein CASSLGQGNSPLHF.

This clone showed up just a few times. The chain carries TRBV4-3 and TRBJ1-2; 7 bases fit TRBD1. The ends lost 1 base at V and 6 bases at J; junction bases unmatched: 11. The CDR3 totals 16 residues. The germline V gene encodes CDR1 LGHNA and CDR2 YSLEER. The CDR3 here is CASSQASRGKEDGYTF. CDR3 DNA sequence: TGCGCCAGCAGCCAAGCCTCCAGGGGGAAAGAGGATGGCTACACCTTC.

The chain couples TRBV4-3 to TRBJ2-1; 10 positions match TRBD1. The CDR3 has 16 amino acids. V was pared by 1 base and J by 4 bases, with 4 bases of the junction left unmatched. Germline V gives CDR1 LGHNA, CDR2 YSLEER. CDR3 DNA sequence: TGCGCCAGCAGCCAAGGGACAGGGGGGAGGTACAATGAGCAGTTCTTC. Translation: CASSQGTGGRYNEQFF.

A word on this clone: The junction and the germline gene differ at one end; a read error may be behind it. This rearrangement joins TRBV5-6 to TRBJ2-4; perhaps TRBD2 as D (7 bases). The CDR3 consists of 13 residues. The germline gives CDR1 SGHDT, CDR2 YYEEEE. The CDR3 DNA is TGTGCCAGCAGCTTGGGGGAGGGGGACGGCTCAGACTTC. This translates into CASSLGEGDGSDF.

The chain carries TRBV11-2 and TRBJ2-4; D possibly corresponds to TRBD2 (5 bases). V lost 2 bases and J 0 bases, leaving 14 bases between the germline ends. The CDR3 is 17 amino acids. From germline, CDR1 is SGHAT and CDR2 FQNNGV. The CDR3 reads CASSLRSGKIAKNIQYF. In DNA form, the CDR3 reads TGTGCCAGCAGCTTAAGGTCGGGGAAAATAGCCAAAAACATTCAGTACTTC.

The rearrangement uses TRBV13 and TRBJ2-7, with 9 bases lining up with TRBD2. CDR1 PRHDT and CDR2 FYEKMQ come from the germline V gene (reference sequence). This CDR3 contains 14 residues. V was clipped by 5 bases and J by 4 bases; unmatched bases: 6. The CDR3 sequence: CASSQATSGYEQYF. The CDR3 nucleotides are TGTGCCAGCAGCCAAGCGACTAGCGGATACGAGCAGTACTTC.

The V and J genes are TRBV5-5 and TRBJ2-7; tentatively, D is TRBD1 (6 bases). The length of the CDR3 is 15 residues. Germline CDR1 and CDR2: SGHKS and YYEKEE (reference sequence). The ends were cut back, 1 base at V and 0 bases at J, with 11 bases in the middle. CDR3 region: CASSLKDSSSYEQYF. CDR3 DNA: TGTGCCAGCAGCTTGAAGGACAGCAGCTCCTACGAGCAGTACTTC.

The count of this clone is one. The chain links TRBV30 to TRBJ2-6; 7 bases line up with TRBD1. The CDR3 covers 13 residues. After removal of 8 bases from V and 4 bases from J, the junction contained 5 bases not matched to a gene. Germline V gene sequence: CDR1 GTSNPN, CDR2 SVGIG (reference sequence). The CDR3 loop is CAGPGQGANVLTF. CDR3 nucleotide sequence: TGTGCCGGCCCGGGACAGGGGGCCAACGTCCTGACTTTC.

This chain connects TRBV7-2 to TRBJ2-7; maybe TRBD2 (6 bases). Between the trimmed V and J ends, which lost 5 bases and 5 bases, there was a span of 16 bases. The CDR3 extends over 14 amino acids. Germline V lookup: CDR1 SGHTA, CDR2 FQGNSA. The CDR3 loop is CASSQALGGDEQYF. The CDR3 DNA reads as TGTGCCAGCAGCCAAGCGCTGGGAGGCGACGAGCAGTACTTC.

In DNA form, the CDR3 reads TGTGCCATCAGTGCAGGACAAAAGGGAAACAGCAATCAGCCCCAGCATTTT. It translates to CAISAGQKGNSNQPQHF. The chain couples TRBV10-3 to TRBJ1-5, with D maybe TRBD1 (5 bases). CDR1 and CDR2 from the germline V gene are ENHRY and SYGVKD. The CDR3 is made up of 17 amino acids. V was cut by 4 bases and J by 1 base, with 17 bases left in between.

This chain connects TRBV6-6 to TRBJ2-2; D unresolved. CDR1 is MNHNY, CDR2 SVGAGI, per germline (reference sequence). Trimming removed 2 bases at V and 1 base at J, with 5 bases between. This CDR3 comprises 14 residues. DNA of the CDR3: TGTGCCAGCAGTTACGTAGTGAACACCGGGGAGCTGTTTTTT. Its protein product is CASSYVVNTGELFF.

A few counts support this clone. This rearrangement joins TRBV27 to TRBJ2-3; D perhaps matches TRBD1 (6 bases). The ends were cut back, 5 bases at V and 4 bases at J, with 22 bases in the middle. From germline, CDR1 is MNHEY and CDR2 SMNVEV (reference sequence). This CDR3 has 17 residues. The CDR3 nucleotides are TGTGCCAGCAGTCTCAGCCAGGGGCGGAGTTGGGCAGATACGCAGTATTTT. Protein: CASSLSQGRSWADTQYF.

This chain joins TRBV27 and TRBJ1-1, with TRBD1 matching 10 bases. V shed 2 bases and J 0 bases; nucleotides not matched to a gene: 15. Germline-derived CDR1 and CDR2 are MNHEY and SMNVEV (reference sequence). This CDR3 region has 20 residues. The CDR3 DNA reads as TGTGCCAGCAGTTTACAGACAGGGGGCCGGGATCGGGCTATGAACACTGAAGCTTTCTTT. This sequence encodes CASSLQTGGRDRAMNTEAFF.

The rearrangement uses TRBV30 and TRBJ2-5; a possible D gene is TRBD2 (6 bases). The CDR3 contains 12 residues. Trimming stripped 1 base from V and 5 bases from J, with 8 bases between. CDR1 is GTSNPN and CDR2 is SVGIG in the germline V gene (reference sequence). CDR3 residues: CAWSEGRETQYF. Here the CDR3 DNA reads TGTGCCTGGAGTGAAGGGAGGGAGACCCAGTACTTC.

V is TRBV6-1 and J is TRBJ1-2; D ambiguous. This CDR3 region has 14 residues. Germline CDR1 reads MNHNS; CDR2 reads SASEGT. The V and J ends lost 2 bases and 6 bases respectively, with 13 bases between them. CDR3 region: CASSEPGGGDGYTF. The CDR3 DNA reads as TGTGCCAGCAGTGAACCCGGTGGAGGAGATGGCTACACCTTC.

The rearrangement uses TRBV6-1 and TRBJ2-7; TRBD1 matches at 10 bases. CDR3 length: 14 amino acids. Per the germline V gene, CDR1 is MNHNS and CDR2 is SASEGT. V lost 6 bases to trimming and J lost 3 bases; unmatched junction nucleotides: 5. The CDR3 DNA sequence: TGTGCCAGCAGGGCCGGGACAGGGGTCTACGAGCAGTACTTC. It yields the protein CASRAGTGVYEQYF.